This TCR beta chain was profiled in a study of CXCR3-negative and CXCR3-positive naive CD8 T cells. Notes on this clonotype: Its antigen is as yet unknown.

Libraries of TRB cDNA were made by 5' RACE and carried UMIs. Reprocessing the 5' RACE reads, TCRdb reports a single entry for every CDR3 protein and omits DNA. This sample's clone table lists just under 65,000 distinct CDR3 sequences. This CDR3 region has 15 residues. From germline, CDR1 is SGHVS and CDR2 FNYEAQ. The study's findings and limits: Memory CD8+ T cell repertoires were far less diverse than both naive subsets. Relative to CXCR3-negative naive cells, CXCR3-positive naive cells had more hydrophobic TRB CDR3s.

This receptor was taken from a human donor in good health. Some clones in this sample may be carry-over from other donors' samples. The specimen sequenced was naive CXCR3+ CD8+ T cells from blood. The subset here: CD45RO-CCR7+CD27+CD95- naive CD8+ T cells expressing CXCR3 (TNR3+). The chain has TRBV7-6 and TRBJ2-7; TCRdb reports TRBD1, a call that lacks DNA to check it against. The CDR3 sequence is CASSHPTGMEYEQYF.